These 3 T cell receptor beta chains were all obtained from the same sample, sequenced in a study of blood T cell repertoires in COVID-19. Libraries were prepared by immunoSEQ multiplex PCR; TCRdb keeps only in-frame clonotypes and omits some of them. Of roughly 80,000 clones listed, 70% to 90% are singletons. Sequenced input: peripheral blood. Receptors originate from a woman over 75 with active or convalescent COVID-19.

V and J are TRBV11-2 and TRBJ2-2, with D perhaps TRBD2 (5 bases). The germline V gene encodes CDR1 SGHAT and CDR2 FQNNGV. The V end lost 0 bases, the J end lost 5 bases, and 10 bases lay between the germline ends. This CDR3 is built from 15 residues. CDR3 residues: CASSLDERVTGELFF. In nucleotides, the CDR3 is TGTGCCAGCAGCTTAGATGAGAGGGTGACCGGGGAGCTGTTTTTT.

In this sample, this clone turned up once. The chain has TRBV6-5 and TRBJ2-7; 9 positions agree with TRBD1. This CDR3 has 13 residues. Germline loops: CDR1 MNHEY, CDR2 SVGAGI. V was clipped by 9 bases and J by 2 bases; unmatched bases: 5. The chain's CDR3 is CASARDRAYEQYF. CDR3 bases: TGTGCCAGTGCACGGGACAGGGCCTACGAGCAGTACTTC.

This chain's CDR3 is CASSASLAGSYEQYF. The CDR3 nucleotides read TGTGCCAGCAGCGCATCGCTAGCGGGAAGCTACGAGCAGTACTTC. The chain links TRBV9 to TRBJ2-7; TRBD2 matches at 9 bases. Germline V gene sequence: CDR1 SGDLS, CDR2 YYNGEE. V dropped 3 bases and J dropped 3; count of bases not matched to a gene: 7. CDR3 length equals 15 residues.